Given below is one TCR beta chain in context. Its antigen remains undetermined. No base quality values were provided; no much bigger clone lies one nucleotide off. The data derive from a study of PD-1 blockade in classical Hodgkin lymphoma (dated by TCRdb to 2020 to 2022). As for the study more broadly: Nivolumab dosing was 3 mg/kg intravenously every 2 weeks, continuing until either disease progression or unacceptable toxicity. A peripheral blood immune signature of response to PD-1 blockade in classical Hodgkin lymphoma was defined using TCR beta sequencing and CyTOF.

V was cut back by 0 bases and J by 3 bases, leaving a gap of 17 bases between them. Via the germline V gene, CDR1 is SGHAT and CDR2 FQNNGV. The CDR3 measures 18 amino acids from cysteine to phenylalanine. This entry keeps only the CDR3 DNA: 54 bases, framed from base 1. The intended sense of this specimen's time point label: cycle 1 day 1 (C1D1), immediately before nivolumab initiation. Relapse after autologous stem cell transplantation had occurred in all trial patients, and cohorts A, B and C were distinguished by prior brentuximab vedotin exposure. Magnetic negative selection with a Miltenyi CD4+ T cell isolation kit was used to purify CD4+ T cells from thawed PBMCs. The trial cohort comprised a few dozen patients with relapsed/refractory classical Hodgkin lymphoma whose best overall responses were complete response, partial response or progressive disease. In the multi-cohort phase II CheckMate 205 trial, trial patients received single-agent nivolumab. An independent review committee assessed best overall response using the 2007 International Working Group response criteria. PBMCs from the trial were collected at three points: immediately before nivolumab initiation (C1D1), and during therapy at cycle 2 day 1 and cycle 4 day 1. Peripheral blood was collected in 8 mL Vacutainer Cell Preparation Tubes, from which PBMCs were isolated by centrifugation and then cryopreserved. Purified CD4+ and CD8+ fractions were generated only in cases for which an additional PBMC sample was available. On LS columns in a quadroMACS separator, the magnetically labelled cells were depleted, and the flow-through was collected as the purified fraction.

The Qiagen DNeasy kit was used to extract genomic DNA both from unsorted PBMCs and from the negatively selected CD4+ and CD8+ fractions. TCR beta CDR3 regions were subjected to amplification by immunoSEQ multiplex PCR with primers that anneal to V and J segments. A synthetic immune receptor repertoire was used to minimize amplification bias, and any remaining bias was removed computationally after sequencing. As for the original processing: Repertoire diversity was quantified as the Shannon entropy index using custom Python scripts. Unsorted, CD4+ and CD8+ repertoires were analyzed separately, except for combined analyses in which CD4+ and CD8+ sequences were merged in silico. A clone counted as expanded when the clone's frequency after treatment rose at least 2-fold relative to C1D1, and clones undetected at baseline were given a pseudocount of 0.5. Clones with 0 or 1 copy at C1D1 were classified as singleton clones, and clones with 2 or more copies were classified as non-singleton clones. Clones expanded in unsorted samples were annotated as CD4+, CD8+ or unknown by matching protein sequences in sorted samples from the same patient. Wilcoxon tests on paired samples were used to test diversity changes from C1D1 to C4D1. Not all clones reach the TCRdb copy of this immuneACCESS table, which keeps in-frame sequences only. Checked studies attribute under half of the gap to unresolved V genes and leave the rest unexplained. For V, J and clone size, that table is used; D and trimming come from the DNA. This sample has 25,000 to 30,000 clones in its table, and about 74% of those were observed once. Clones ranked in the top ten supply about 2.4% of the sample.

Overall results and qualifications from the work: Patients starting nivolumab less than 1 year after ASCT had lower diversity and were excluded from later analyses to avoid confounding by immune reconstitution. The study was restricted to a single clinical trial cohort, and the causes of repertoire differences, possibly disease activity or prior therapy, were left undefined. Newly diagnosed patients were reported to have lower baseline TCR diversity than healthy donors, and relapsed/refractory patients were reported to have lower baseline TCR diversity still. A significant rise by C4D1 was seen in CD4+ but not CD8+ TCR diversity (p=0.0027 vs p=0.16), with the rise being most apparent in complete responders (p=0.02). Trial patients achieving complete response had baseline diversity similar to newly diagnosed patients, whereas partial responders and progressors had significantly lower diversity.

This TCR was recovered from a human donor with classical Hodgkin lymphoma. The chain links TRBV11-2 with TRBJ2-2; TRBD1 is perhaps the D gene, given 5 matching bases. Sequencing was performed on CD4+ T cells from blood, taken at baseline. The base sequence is TGTGCCAGCAGCTTAGATCAAGGGGATATCCGATACACCGGGGAGCTGTTTTTT. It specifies CASSLDQGDIRYTGELFF.